A selection of T cell receptor beta chains follows, all from one sample in a study of cytomegalovirus exposure and HLA in healthy donors. Sequenced by immunoSEQ multiplex PCR; TCRdb stores in-frame clones only, minus some. The repertoire includes some 130,000 clones, 80% of them detected once, and roughly 2.5% sits in the top ten. Sequencing was done on a sample of PBMCs. Source of these receptors: a man in his thirties or forties in good health and CMV-seronegative. Each CDR3 is given with its conserved first and last residue. The order of the fields is clone size, V gene, J gene, D gene, CDR3 protein, CDR3 DNA. D genes are given only for firm matches. Expanded clones get a size class; other rows say once, few or many, or leave the size out.

.	TRBV7-9	TRBJ1-3	TRBD1	CASSQDREYGNTIYF	TGTGCCAGCAGCCAGGACAGGGAATACGGAAACACCATATATTTT
few	TRBV19	TRBJ2-7	.	CASMAPHEQYF	TGTGCCAGTATGGCCCCCCACGAGCAGTACTTC
once	TRBV5-1	TRBJ1-2	TRBD1	CASSAPDRGPIYGYPF	TGCGCCAGCAGCGCCCCGGACAGGGGGCCGATCTATGGCTACCCCTTC
few	TRBV29-1	TRBJ1-1	.	CSVDPGSGRMNTEAFF	TGCAGCGTTGACCCCGGTTCAGGGAGGATGAACACTGAAGCTTTCTTT
few	TRBV14	TRBJ2-3	TRBD2	CASSPTSGRAYTQYF	TGTGCCAGCAGCCCCACTAGCGGGAGGGCCTATACGCAGTATTTT
few	TRBV28	TRBJ1-1	.	CASSTTPGHPGAFF	TGTGCCAGCAGTACCACCCCAGGGCACCCCGGAGCTTTCTTT
.	TRBV7-2	TRBJ2-1	.	CASSLSGNEQFF	TGTGCCAGCAGCTTATCGGGAAATGAGCAGTTCTTC
.	TRBV5-1	TRBJ2-7	.	CASSQEAYEQYF	TGCGCCAGCAGCCAAGAAGCCTACGAGCAGTACTTC
.	TRBV2	TRBJ2-7	TRBD1	CASRRDRGSPYEQYF	TGTGCCAGCAGGAGGGACAGGGGGTCCCCCTACGAGCAGTACTTC
.	TRBV11-2	TRBJ2-7	TRBD1	CASSLGTGGYEQYF	TGTGCCAGCAGCTTAGGGACAGGGGGCTACGAGCAGTACTTC
.	TRBV28	TRBJ2-7	.	CASSFGGASEQYF	TGTGCCAGCAGTTTTGGGGGGGCTTCCGAGCAGTACTTC
few	TRBV29-1	TRBJ1-2	TRBD1	CSVLQGLTYF	TGCAGCGTTCTACAGGGGCTAACCTACTTC
.	TRBV9	TRBJ2-7	TRBD1	CASSVDKTGAYYEQYF	TGTGCCAGCAGCGTAGATAAGACAGGGGCCTACTACGAGCAGTACTTC
.	TRBV7-9	TRBJ1-5	.	CASSLGTRNQPQHF	TGTGCCAGCAGCCTCGGGACACGTAATCAGCCCCAGCATTTT
.	TRBV28	TRBJ1-2	.	CASSLNGWRYGYTF	TGTGCCAGCAGTTTAAATGGATGGAGGTATGGCTACACCTTC
.	TRBV5-6	TRBJ2-1	TRBD2	CASSLGSSGSVRGGLF	TGTGCCAGCAGCTTGGGTTCTAGCGGGAGTGTAAGGGGTGGGCTCTTC
.	TRBV6-1	TRBJ1-1	TRBD1	CASRAPGQGTEAFF	TGTGCCAGCAGAGCCCCGGGACAGGGAACTGAAGCTTTCTTT
once	TRBV30	TRBJ1-3	.	CAWSPGTLGNTIYF	TGTGCCTGGAGTCCCGGGACTCTAGGAAACACCATATATTTT
.	TRBV6-5	TRBJ2-7	TRBD1	CASSYGQGAYEQYF	TGTGCCAGCAGTTACGGTCAGGGGGCCTACGAGCAGTACTTC
once	TRBV28	TRBJ1-2	TRBD1	CASSSTGALSYGYTF	TGTGCCAGCAGTTCGACAGGGGCCCTAAGCTATGGCTACACCTTC
.	TRBV5-5	TRBJ1-4	.	CASSYRATNEKLFF	TGTGCCAGCAGCTACAGGGCAACTAATGAAAAACTGTTTTTT
.	TRBV11-2	TRBJ2-7	TRBD1	CASSFQDRGFSEQYF	TGTGCCAGCAGCTTCCAGGACAGGGGTTTCAGCGAGCAGTACTTC